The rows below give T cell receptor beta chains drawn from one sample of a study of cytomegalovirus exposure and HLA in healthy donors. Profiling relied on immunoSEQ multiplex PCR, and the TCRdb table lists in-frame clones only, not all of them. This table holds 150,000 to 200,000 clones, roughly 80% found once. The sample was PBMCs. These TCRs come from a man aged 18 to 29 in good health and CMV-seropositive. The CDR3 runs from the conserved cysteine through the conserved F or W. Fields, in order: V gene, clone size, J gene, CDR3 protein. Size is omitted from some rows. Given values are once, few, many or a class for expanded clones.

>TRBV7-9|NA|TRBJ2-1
CSSSSQNGGRYNEQFF
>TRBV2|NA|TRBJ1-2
CASSVANYGYTF
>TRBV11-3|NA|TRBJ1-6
CASSHERNSPLHF
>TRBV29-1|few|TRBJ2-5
CSVEVQGPLETQYF
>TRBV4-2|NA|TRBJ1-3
CASSRTPTADSGNTIYF
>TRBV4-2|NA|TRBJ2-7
CASSQEETALYEQYF
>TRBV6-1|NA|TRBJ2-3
CASSEPLDTQYF
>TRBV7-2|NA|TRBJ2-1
CASSLEDDSGTWQKGEQFF
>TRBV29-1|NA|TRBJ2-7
CSVLTGGENEQYF
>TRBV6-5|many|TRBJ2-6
CASSYRGSGANVLTF
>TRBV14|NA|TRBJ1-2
CASSQDRGGGYTF
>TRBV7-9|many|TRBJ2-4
CASSLAGTLDIQYF
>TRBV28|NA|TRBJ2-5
CASSSGTLIKTQYF
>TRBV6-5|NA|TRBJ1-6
CASSYSGERGSPLHF
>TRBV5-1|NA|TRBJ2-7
CASSVTGNSYEQYF
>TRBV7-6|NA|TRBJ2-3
CASSLSGDTQYF
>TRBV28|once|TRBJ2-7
CASRLSRSEQYF
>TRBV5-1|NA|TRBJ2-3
CASSSGLAGVEGQYF
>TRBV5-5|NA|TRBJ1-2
CASSPGLPSYGYTF
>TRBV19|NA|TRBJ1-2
CASRTGGYGYTF
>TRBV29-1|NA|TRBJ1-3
CSVRTGTAGNTIYF
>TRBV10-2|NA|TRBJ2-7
CASSDAHKGPLSYEQYF
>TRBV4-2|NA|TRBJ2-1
CASSHGLGSYNEQFF
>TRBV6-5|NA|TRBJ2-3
CASSYRRETDTQYF
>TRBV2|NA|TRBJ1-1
CASSPQTGVGTEAFF
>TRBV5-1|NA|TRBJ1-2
CASSPEFRGTGYTF
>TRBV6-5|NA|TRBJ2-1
CASSTWTGSYNEQFF
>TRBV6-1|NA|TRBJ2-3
CASSEMGPDTQYF
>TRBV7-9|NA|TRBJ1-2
CASSWDRGNYGYTF
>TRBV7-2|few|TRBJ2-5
CASSLDPGVKTQYF
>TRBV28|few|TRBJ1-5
CASSLSGQGSPQHF
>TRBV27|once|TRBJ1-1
CASSLDRGGTEAFF
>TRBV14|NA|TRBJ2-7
CASSQFDSPYEQYF
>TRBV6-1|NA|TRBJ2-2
CASSDGTNSPTGELFF
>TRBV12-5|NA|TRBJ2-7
CASGSNHWGQGAYEQYF
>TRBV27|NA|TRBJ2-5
CASSSRGQETQYF
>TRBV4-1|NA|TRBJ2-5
CASSQGSSGRAEGETQYF
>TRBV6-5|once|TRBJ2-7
CASSRGQGLHEQYF
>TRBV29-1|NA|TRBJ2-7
CSVVLLAGQYF
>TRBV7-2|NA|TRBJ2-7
CASTVRLGQTEQYF
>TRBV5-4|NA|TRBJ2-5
CASSQEQGLETQYF
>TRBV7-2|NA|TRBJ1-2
CASSLARGGYTF
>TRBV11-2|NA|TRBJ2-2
CASSSRDIRRNTGELFF
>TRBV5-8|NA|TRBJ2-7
CASPSGRYYEQYF
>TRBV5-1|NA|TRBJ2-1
CVSMREGSRDEQFF
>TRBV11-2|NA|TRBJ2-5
CASSFEYTNGETQYF
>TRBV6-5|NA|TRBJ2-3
CAGSYPTSGGNTQYF
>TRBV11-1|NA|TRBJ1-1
CASSLYMHSSMNTEAFF
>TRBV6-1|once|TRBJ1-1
CAGGEAFF
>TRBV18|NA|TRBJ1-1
CASSPSGGVRDTEAFF
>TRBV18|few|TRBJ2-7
CASSPSQAKSYEQYF
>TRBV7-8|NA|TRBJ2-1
CASSPGTSSEQFF
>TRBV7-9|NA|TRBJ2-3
CSSSLRQGGTDTQYF
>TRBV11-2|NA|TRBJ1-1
CASSETGFVIGEAFF
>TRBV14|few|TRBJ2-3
CASSPRDLSTDTQYF
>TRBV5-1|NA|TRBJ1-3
CASRGTPISGNTIYF
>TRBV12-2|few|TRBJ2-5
CASRLREKGGNGPHPAQYF
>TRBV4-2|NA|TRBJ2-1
CASSQRVTGLAGYNEQFF
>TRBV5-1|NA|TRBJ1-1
CASSLASLAGGSEAFF